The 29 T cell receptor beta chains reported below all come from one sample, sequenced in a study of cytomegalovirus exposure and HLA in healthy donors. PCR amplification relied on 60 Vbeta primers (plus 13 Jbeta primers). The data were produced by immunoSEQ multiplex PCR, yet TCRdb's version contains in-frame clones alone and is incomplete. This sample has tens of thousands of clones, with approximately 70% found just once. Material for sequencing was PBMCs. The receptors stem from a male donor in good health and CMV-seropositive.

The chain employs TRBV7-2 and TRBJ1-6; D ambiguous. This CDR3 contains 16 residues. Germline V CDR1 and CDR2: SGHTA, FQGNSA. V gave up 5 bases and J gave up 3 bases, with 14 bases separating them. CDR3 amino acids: CASSQTTRIYNSPLHF. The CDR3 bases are TGTGCCAGCAGCCAAACTACAAGGATCTATAATTCACCCCTCCACTTT.

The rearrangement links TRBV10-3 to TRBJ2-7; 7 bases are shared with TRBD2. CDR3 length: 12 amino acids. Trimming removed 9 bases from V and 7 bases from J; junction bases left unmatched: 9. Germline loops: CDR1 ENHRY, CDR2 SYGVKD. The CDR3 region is CAIGGGSGEQYF. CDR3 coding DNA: TGTGCCATTGGGGGGGGTTCTGGGGAGCAGTACTTC.

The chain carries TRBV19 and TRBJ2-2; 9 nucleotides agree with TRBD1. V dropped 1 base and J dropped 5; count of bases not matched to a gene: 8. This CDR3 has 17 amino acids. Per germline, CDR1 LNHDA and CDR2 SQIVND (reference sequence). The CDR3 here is CASSIGVGTGRTGELFF. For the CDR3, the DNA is TGTGCCAGTAGTATAGGGGTCGGGACAGGGAGAACCGGGGAGCTGTTTTTT.

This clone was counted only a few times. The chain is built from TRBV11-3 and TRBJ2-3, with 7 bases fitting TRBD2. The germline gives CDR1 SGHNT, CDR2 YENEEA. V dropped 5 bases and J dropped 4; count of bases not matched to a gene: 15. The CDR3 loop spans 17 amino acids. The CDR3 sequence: CASSPYGGERDSDTQYF. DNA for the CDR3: TGTGCCAGCAGCCCGTACGGGGGAGAGCGGGACTCAGATACGCAGTATTTT.

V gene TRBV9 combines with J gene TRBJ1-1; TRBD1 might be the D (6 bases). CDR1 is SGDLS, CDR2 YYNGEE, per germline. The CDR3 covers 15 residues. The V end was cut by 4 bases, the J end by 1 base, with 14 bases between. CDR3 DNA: TGTGCCAGCAGCCATTTGGGGGCTAAGAACACTGAAGCTTTCTTT. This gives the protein CASSHLGAKNTEAFF.

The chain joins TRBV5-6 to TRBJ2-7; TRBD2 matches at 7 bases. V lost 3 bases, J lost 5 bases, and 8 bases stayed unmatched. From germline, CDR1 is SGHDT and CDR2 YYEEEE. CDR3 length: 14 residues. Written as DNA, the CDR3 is TGTGCCAGCAGCTCGTGGGGAGGGTGGGACGAGCAGTACTTC. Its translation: CASSSWGGWDEQYF.

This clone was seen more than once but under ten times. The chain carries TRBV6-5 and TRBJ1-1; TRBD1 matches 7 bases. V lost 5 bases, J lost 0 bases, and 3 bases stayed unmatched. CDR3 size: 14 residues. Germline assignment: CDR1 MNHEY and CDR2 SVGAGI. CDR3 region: CASSQDRLNTEAFF. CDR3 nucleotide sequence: TGTGCCAGCAGTCAGGACAGGTTGAACACTGAAGCTTTCTTT.

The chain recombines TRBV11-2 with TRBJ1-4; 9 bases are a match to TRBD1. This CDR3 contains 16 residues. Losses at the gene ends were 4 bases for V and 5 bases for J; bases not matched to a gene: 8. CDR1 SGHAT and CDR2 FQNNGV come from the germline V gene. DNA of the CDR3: TGTGCCAGCAGCTATGACGGACAGGGGCGAAATGAAAAACTGTTTTTT. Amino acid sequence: CASSYDGQGRNEKLFF.

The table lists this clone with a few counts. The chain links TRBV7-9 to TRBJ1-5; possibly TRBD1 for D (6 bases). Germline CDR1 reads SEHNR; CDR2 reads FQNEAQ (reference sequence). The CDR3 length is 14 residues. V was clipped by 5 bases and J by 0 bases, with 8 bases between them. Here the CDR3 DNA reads TGTGCCAGCAGCCGACAGGATAGCAATCAGCCCCAGCATTTT. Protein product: CASSRQDSNQPQHF.

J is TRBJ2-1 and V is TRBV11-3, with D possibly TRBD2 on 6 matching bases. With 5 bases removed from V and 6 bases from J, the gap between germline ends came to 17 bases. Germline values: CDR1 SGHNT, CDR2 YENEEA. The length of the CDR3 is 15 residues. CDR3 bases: TGTGCCAGCAGCCCGCAGACTAGGGCGGCCAATGAGCAGTTCTTC. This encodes CASSPQTRAANEQFF.

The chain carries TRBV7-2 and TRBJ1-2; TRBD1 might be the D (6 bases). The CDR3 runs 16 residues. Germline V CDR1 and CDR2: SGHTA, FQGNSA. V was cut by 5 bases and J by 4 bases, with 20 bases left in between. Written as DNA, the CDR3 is TGTGCCAGCAGCCCAGACGGGGCAAGGGGGAGCTATGGCTACACCTTC. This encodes CASSPDGARGSYGYTF.

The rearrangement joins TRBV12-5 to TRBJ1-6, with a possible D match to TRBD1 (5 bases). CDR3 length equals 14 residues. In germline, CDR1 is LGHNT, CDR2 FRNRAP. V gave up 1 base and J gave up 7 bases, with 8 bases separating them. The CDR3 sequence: CASGLGQLNSPLHF. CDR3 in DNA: TGTGCTAGTGGTTTGGGACAGCTCAATTCACCCCTCCACTTT.

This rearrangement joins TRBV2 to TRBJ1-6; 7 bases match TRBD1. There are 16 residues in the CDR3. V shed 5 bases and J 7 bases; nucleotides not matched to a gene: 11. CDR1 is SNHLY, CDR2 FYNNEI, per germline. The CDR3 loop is CASSSNRGYGNSPLHF. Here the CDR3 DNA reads TGTGCCAGCAGTTCAAACAGGGGATACGGGAATTCACCCCTCCACTTT.

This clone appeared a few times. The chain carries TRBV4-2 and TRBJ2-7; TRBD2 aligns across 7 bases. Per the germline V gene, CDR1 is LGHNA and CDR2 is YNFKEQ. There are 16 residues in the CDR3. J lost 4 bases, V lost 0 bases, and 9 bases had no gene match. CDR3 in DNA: TGTGCCAGCAGCCAAGACCCTAGCGGTAATTCTTACGAGCAGTACTTC. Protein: CASSQDPSGNSYEQYF.

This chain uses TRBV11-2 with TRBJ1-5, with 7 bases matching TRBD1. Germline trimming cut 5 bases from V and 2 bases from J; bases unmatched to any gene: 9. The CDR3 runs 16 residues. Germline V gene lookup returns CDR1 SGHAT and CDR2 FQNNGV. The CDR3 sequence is CASSRVQGQGNQPQHF. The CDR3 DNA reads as TGTGCCAGCAGCCGAGTTCAAGGACAGGGCAATCAGCCCCAGCATTTT. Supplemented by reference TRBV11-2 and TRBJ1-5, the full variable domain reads EAGVAQSPRYKIIEKRQSVAFWCNPISGHATLYWYQQILGQGPKLLIQFQNNGVVDDSQLPKDRFSAERLKGVDSTLKIQPAKLEDSAVYLCASSRVQGQGNQPQHFGDGTRLSIL.

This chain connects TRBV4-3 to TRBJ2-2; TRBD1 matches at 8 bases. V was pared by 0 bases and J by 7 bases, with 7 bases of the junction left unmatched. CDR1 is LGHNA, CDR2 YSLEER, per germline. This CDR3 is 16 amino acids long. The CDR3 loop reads CASSQEGRGLYGELFF. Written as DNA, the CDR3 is TGCGCCAGCAGCCAAGAGGGCAGGGGGCTGTACGGGGAGCTGTTTTTT.

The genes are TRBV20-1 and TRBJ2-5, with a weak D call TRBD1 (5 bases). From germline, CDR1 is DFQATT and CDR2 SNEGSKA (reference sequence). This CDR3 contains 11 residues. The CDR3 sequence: CTIGAPETQYF. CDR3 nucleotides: TGCACCATAGGGGCCCCAGAGACCCAGTACTTC.

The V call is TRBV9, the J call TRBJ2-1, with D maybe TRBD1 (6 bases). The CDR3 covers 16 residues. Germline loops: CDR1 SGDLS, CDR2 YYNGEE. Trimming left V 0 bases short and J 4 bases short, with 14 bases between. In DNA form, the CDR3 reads TGTGCCAGCAGCGTAGCAGGGGCTTCATTGTACAATGAGCAGTTCTTC. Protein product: CASSVAGASLYNEQFF.

CDR3 sequence: CASSVQGVSTDTQYF. The CDR3 DNA reads as TGTGCCAGCAGCGTACAGGGCGTCAGCACAGATACGCAGTATTTT. This chain connects TRBV9 to TRBJ2-3, with a weak D call TRBD1 (5 bases). CDR3 length: 15 amino acids. Germline V lookup: CDR1 SGDLS, CDR2 YYNGEE. Trimming shortened V by 1 base and J by 0 bases, and 9 bases separated the two germline ends.

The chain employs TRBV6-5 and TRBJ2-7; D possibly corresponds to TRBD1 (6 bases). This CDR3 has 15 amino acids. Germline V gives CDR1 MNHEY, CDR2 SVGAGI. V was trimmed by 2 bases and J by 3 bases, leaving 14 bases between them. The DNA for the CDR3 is TGTGCCAGCAGTTACGGTACAGGGCCAAACTACGAGCAGTACTTC. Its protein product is CASSYGTGPNYEQYF.

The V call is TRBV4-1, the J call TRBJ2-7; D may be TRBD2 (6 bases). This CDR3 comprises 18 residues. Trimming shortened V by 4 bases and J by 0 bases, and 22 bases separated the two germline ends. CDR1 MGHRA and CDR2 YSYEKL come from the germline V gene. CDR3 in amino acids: CASSRESGGVSYSYEQYF. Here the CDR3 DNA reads TGCGCCAGCAGCCGAGAGTCCGGCGGGGTTTCTTACTCCTACGAGCAGTACTTC.

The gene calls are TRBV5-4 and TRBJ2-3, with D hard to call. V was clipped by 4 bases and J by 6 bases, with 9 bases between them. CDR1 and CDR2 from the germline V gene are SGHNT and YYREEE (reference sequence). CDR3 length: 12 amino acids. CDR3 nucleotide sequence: TGTGCCAGCAGCCGGTTAGAGGATACGCAGTATTTT. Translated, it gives CASSRLEDTQYF.

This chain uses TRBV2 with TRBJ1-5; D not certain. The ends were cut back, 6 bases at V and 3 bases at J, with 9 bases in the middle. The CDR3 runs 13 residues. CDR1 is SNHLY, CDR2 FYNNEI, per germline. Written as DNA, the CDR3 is TGTGCCAGCAGAGGTGGGCTCAATCAGCCCCAGCATTTT. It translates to CASRGGLNQPQHF. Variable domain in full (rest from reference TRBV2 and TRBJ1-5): EPEVTQTPSHQVTQMGQEVILRCVPISNHLYFYWYRQILGQKVEFLVSFYNNEISEKSEIFDDQFSVERPDGSNFTLKIRSTKLEDSAMYFCASRGGLNQPQHFGDGTRLSIL.

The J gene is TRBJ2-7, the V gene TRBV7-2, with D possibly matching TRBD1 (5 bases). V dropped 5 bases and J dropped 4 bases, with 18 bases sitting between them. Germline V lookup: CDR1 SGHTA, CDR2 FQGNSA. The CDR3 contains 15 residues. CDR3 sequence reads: CASSPAVGPPYEQYF. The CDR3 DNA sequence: TGTGCCAGCAGCCCCGCCGTGGGGCCCCCGTACGAGCAGTACTTC.

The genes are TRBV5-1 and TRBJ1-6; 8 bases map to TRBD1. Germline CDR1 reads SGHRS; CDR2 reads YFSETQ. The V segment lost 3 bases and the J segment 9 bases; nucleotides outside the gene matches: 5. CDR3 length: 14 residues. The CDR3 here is CASSSGQGGSPLHF. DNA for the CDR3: TGCGCCAGCAGCTCCGGACAGGGCGGTTCACCCCTCCACTTT. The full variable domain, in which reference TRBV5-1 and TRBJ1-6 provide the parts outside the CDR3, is KAGVTQTPRYLIKTRGQQVTLSCSPISGHRSVSWYQQTPGQGLQFLFEYFSETQRNKGNFPGRFSGRQFSNSRSEMNVSTLELGDSALYLCASSSGQGGSPLHFGNGTRLTVT.

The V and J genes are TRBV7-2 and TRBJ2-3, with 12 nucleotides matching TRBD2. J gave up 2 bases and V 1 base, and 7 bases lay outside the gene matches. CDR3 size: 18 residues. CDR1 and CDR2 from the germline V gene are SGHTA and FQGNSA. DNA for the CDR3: TGTGCCAGCAGCTTAGAAGTGCTAGCGGGGGGGTTCACAGATACGCAGTATTTT. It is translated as CASSLEVLAGGFTDTQYF.

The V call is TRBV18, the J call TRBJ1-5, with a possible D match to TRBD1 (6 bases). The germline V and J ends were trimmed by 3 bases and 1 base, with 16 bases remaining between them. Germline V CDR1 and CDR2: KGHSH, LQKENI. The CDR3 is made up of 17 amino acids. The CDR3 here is CASSPYRDINSNQPQHF. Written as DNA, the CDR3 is TGTGCCAGCTCACCGTACCGGGACATTAACAGCAATCAGCCCCAGCATTTT.

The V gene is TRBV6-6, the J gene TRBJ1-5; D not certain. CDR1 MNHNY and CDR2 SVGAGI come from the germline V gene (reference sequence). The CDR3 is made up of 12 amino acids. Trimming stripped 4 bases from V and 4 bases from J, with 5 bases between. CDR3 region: CASSFPNQPQHF. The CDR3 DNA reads TGTGCCAGCAGTTTTCCTAATCAGCCCCAGCATTTT.

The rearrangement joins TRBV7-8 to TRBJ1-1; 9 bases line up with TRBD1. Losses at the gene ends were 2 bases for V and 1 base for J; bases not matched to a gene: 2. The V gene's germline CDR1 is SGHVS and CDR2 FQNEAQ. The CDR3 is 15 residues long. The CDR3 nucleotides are TGTGCCAGCAGCTTACCGGGACAGGGGAACACTGAAGCTTTCTTT. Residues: CASSLPGQGNTEAFF.